Below, 22 T cell receptor beta chains from the same sample are listed, as sequenced in a study of tumor and adjacent non-tumor tissue in lung cancer. A modified ARM-PCR protocol with three rounds of nested PCR amplified TCRbeta. One entry per CDR3 protein results from TCRdb running MiXCR on the multiplex PCR reads. The top ten clones hold about 20% of a sample with approximately 110,000 distinct CDR3 sequences, around 57% of them seen once. RNA was extracted from bulk tissue without any cell sorting. Distant lung tissue was collected more than 3 cm away from the tumor edge. Sequencing was performed on distant non-tumor lung tissue. Source of these receptors: a man in his fifties or sixties with non-small cell lung cancer.

The rearrangement uses TRBV10-2 and TRBJ2-3, with D maybe TRBD1 (5 bases). Germline CDR1 WSHSY, CDR2 SAAADI. The CDR3 is 14 residues long. V lost 6 bases, J lost 6 bases, and 16 bases lay in between. CDR3 sequence reads: CASSNQGSMDTQYF. DNA for the CDR3: TGCGCCAGCAGCAATCAGGGCAGCATGGATACGCAGTATTTT.

The rearrangement uses TRBV4-2 and TRBJ2-2; the D gene is possibly TRBD1 (6 bases). Germline assignment: CDR1 LGHNA and CDR2 YNFKEQ. This CDR3 has 16 amino acids. Trimming took off 6 bases at V and 3 bases at J, with 17 bases between the two ends. CDR3 DNA sequence: TGTGCCAGCAGTCAATATCAGGGGTCATACACCGGGGAGCTGTTTTTT. It codes for CASSQYQGSYTGELFF.

The chain joins TRBV29-1 to TRBJ2-1; D is unclear. The CDR3 totals 11 residues. The V and J ends lost 7 bases and 7 bases respectively, with 11 bases between them. Germline V gene lookup returns CDR1 SQVTM and CDR2 ANQGSEA. The CDR3 nucleotides read TGCAGCGCTGAGGCTTATAATGAGCAGTTCTTC. This codes for CSAEAYNEQFF.

On this clonotype: This may stem from a read error, because a much larger clone lies one nucleotide away. The V call is TRBV4-1, the J call TRBJ1-2; 8 nucleotides agree with TRBD1. CDR1 is MGHRA and CDR2 is YSYEKL in the germline V gene. The CDR3 loop spans 16 amino acids. The CDR3 sequence: CASSPPGGQVTYGYAF. The CDR3 DNA follows: TGCGCCAGCAGCCCCCCTGGGGGACAGGTAACCTATGGCTACGCCTTC.

As to this clonotype: An end of the junction differs from the germline gene, which may be a read error. The CDR3 DNA is TGTGCCAGCGGTTACTCGAAGGGGAAGGTGGGGGCGACAGGATACAATGAACAGTTCTTC. This encodes CASGYSKGKVGATGYNEQFF. The rearrangement uses TRBV6-6 and TRBJ2-1; D possibly corresponds to TRBD1 (6 bases). Germline V CDR1 and CDR2: MNHNY, SVGAGI (reference sequence). CDR3 length: 20 amino acids.

This clonotype was found many times. The chain recombines TRBV4-2 with TRBJ1-3; a weak D match, TRBD1 (5 bases). V lost 1 base and J 4 bases, leaving 23 bases between the germline ends. Germline V gene lookup returns CDR1 LGHNA and CDR2 YNFKEQ. This CDR3 has 19 residues. CDR3 in DNA: TGTGCCAGCAGCCAAGTAGGAAGGGGTTTGTATTCCTCCGGAAACACCATATATTTT. This translates into CASSQVGRGLYSSGNTIYF.

This clonotype has ten or more counts. V gene TRBV6-6 combines with J gene TRBJ1-2; D uncertain. The CDR3 sequence is 16 residues long. Germline V lookup: CDR1 MNHNY, CDR2 SVGAGI (reference sequence). V was pared by 0 bases and J by 4 bases, with 15 bases between. The CDR3 coding sequence is TGTGCCAGCAGTTACTCCCCTGAAGTCTTGCGCTATGGCTACACCTTC. It specifies CASSYSPEVLRYGYTF.

To note about this clonotype: Since a much larger clone is just one base distant, this may be a read error. The J gene is TRBJ1-2, the V gene TRBV13; D is uncertain. This CDR3 is 13 amino acids long. The germline CDR1 and CDR2 sequences are PRHDT and FYEKMQ (reference sequence). Trimming removed 7 bases at V and 5 bases at J, with 14 bases between. The CDR3 nucleotides read TGTGCCAGCAAACTGGGAGTAGAGTATGGCTACACCTTC. Protein product: CASKLGVEYGYTF.

Regarding this clonotype: This clone may be a read error of a much larger clone one base away. The CDR3 here is CASSQGREASYYNGQFF. As DNA, the CDR3 is TGCGCCAGCAGCCAAGGGCGGGAGGCCTCCTACTACAATGGGCAGTTCTTC. The V call is TRBV4-1, the J call TRBJ2-1; 8 bases line up with TRBD2. CDR1 is MGHRA and CDR2 is YSYEKL in the germline V gene. CDR3 length equals 17 residues.

The sample holds one count of this clonotype. The chain employs TRBV20-1 and TRBJ2-1; 8 bases line up with TRBD2. Germline CDR1 is DFQATT and CDR2 is SNEGSKA (reference sequence). The CDR3 totals 19 residues. Trimming at V came to 5 bases and at J to 2 bases, leaving 20 bases not matched to a gene. This chain's CDR3 is CSAGGLVGQQKGTYNEQFF. As DNA, the CDR3 is TGCAGTGCTGGGGGACTAGTGGGCCAACAGAAGGGCACCTACAATGAGCAGTTCTTC.

Concerning this clonotype: The germline gene is not matched at one end of the junction; a read error may be the cause. The chain uses TRBV28 and TRBJ2-7, with D perhaps matching TRBD2 (5 bases). Looked up from germline, CDR1 is MDHEN and CDR2 is SYDVKM. The CDR3 runs to 14 residues. This chain's CDR3 is CASSIPGLPSEKYF. Here the CDR3 DNA reads TGTGCCAGCAGTATCCCTGGACTGCCCTCCGAGAAGTACTTC.

This clonotype has only one observation. A much larger clone differs by one base, so this may be a read error. This chain joins TRBV20-1 and TRBJ2-1; 14 nucleotides line up with TRBD2. The CDR3 extends over 14 amino acids. CDR1 is DFQATT and CDR2 is SNEGSKA in the germline V gene (reference sequence). In DNA, the CDR3 is TGCAATGCTGGACTAGCGGGAGGACACAATGAGCAGTTCTTC. Protein: CNAGLAGGHNEQFF.

A note on this clonotype: No conserved phenylalanine or tryptophan is present at the end of the CDR3, so a read error is the likely explanation. The chain joins TRBV11-2 to TRBJ2-5; D might be TRBD2 (5 bases). Germline loops: CDR1 SGHAT, CDR2 FQNNGV. The CDR3 contains 15 residues. The DNA for the CDR3 is TGTGTCAGCAGCTTAGTCCCCCCAGGAGGAGATACCCAGTACTTA. Protein product: CVSSLVPPGGDTQYL.

About this clonotype itself: Mismatch with germline at one junction end may stem from a read error. CDR3: CASSPQGLEQYF. DNA for the CDR3: TGCGCCAGCAGTCCACAGGGACTCGAGCAGTACTTC. The chain is built from TRBV28 and TRBJ2-7; D may correspond to TRBD1 or TRBD2 (6 bases each). Germline V gives CDR1 MDHEN, CDR2 SYDVKM. This CDR3 region has 12 residues. Drawing the rest from reference TRBV28 and TRBJ2-7, the complete variable domain is DVKVTQSSRYLVKRTGEKVFLECVQDMDHENMFWYRQDPGLGLRLIYFSYDVKMKEKGDIPEGYSVSREKKERFSLILESASTNQTSMYLCASSPQGLEQYFGPGTRLTVT.

There are a few counts of this clonotype. The chain employs TRBV12-3 or TRBV12-4 and TRBJ2-7; the D gene could be TRBD1 or TRBD2 (5 bases each). CDR3 length: 15 residues. This chain's CDR3 is CAGSSLIGGRYEQYF. CDR3 coding DNA: TGTGCTGGCAGTTCCCTCATTGGGGGAAGGTACGAGCAGTACTTC.

This clonotype came up once. This sequence joins TRBV12-3 or TRBV12-4 and TRBJ2-1, with a possible D match to TRBD2 (7 bases). This CDR3 has 17 amino acids. V shed 5 bases and J shed 0 bases, with 17 bases lying between them. The CDR3 here is CASSKGGLRGSYNEQFF. DNA for the CDR3: TGTGCCAGCAGTAAGGGGGGGCTGCGGGGCTCCTACAATGAGCAGTTCTTC.

The rearrangement uses TRBV20-1 and TRBJ2-5; 10 positions match TRBD2. The V gene end was trimmed by 0 bases and the J gene end by 5 bases; junction bases not matched to a gene: 9. Germline CDR1 DFQATT, CDR2 SNEGSKA (reference sequence). This CDR3 contains 16 residues. The CDR3 loop is CSARDLAGATRETQYF. The CDR3 DNA reads as TGCAGTGCTAGAGACCTAGCGGGAGCTACCCGGGAGACCCAGTACTTC.

The rearrangement uses TRBV4-2 and TRBJ2-4; 7 nucleotides match TRBD2. The CDR3 runs 15 residues. Germline lookup yields CDR1 LGHNA and CDR2 YNFKEQ. With V trimmed by 0 bases and J by 6 bases, 5 bases remained unmatched. CDR3 DNA: TGTGCCAGCAGCCAAGATGGTGGCGGGGGAAACATTCAGTACTTC. It specifies CASSQDGGGGNIQYF.

In its sample, this clonotype was seen a few times. At one end the junction does not follow the germline gene, possibly because of a read error. The chain joins TRBV12-3 or TRBV12-4 to TRBJ1-5, with 8 positions matching TRBD1. The CDR3 length is 15 residues. CDR3 sequence reads: CACSRQGQGNQPQHF. CDR3 sequence (DNA): TGTGCCTGCAGTAGACAGGGGCAGGGTAATCAGCCCCAGCATTTT.

The V call is TRBV6-5, the J call TRBJ2-1, with 9 bases aligning to TRBD2. Germline loops: CDR1 MNHEY, CDR2 SVGAGI. Trimming removed 9 bases from V and 7 bases from J; junction bases left unmatched: 13. This CDR3 region has 15 residues. CDR3 protein: CARSLRGLAFNEQFF. In DNA form, the CDR3 reads TGTGCCAGAAGCCTAAGAGGACTAGCGTTTAATGAGCAGTTCTTC.

As concerns this clonotype: A much larger clone lies one base from this, so it may be a read error. The J gene is TRBJ1-1, the V gene TRBV20-1; D not resolved. This CDR3 has 12 residues. Germline V gives CDR1 DFQATT, CDR2 SNEGSKA (reference sequence). In DNA, the CDR3 is TGCAGTGTCCCGGCTACGAACGCTGAAGCTTTCTTT. Its translation is CSVPATNAEAFF.

The chain couples TRBV19 to TRBJ2-4, with D perhaps TRBD1 (6 bases). Trimming shortened V by 3 bases and J by 12 bases, and 12 bases separated the two germline ends. The germline gives CDR1 LNHDA, CDR2 SQIVND (reference sequence). The CDR3 loop spans 12 amino acids. The CDR3 nucleotides are TGTGCCAGTAGTATCGGGCAGGGACATCAGTACTTC. Protein product: CASSIGQGHQYF.